This TCR beta chain was profiled in a study of blood T cell repertoires in COVID-19. Study background: The United States, Italy and Spain provided the acute and convalescent COVID-19 samples. The cDNA or gDNA used as material had been derived from T cells, B-cell-depleted T cells, or PBMCs.

The CDR3 runs 14 residues. Germline V gene lookup returns CDR1 MRHNA and CDR2 SNTAGT. The V and J ends lost 6 bases and 10 bases, in that order; junction bases with no gene match: 4. TCRdb's copy holds only in-frame clones and misses some; the assay was immunoSEQ multiplex PCR. This table has approximately 150,000 clones, more than 65% appearing once. Cohort 3 donors were reported recovered after two negative PCRs, clearance, or symptom resolution. V is TRBV6-4 and J is TRBJ2-1, with TRBD2 matching over 15 bases. This TCR was sampled from a man aged 55 to 70 who had recovered from COVID-19. The material sequenced was PBMCs or T cells enriched from blood (not recorded which). CDR3: CASRRTSGGVEQFF. As DNA, the CDR3 is TGTGCCAGCAGGCGGACTAGCGGGGGGGTAGAGCAGTTCTTC.